This T cell receptor beta chain is drawn from a study of blood T cell repertoires in COVID-19. In the study overall: Sites in the United States, Italy and Spain provided acute and convalescent COVID-19 samples. PBMCs, B-cell-depleted T cells, or T cells were the source of the cDNA or gDNA that made up the material.

This CDR3 region has 17 residues. The ends lost 2 bases at V and 1 base at J; junction bases unmatched: 6. The germline V gene encodes CDR1 SGHTA and CDR2 FQGNSA. Under the authors' procedure: Nucleated cell counts were estimated from reference gene primer amplification. Assay: immunoSEQ multiplex PCR; the TCRdb copy retains only in-frame clones and omits some. V and J calls and clone size follow that table, whereas D and trimming were derived from the DNA. The sample has about 46,000 clones, 80% to 90% seen once. This chain connects TRBV7-2 to TRBJ2-1, with 9 bases matching TRBD1. The receptor was derived from a human donor in a cohort sampled during active COVID-19. The donor label of this sample is uncertain. The specimen was peripheral blood. The CDR3 nucleotides are TGTGCCAGCAGCTTAATCGGGACAGGGATTTCCTACAATGAGCAGTTCTTC. It encodes CASSLIGTGISYNEQFF.